This T cell receptor (beta chain) was captured in a study of CD8 T cells in Susac syndrome. RNA, at about 0.5 to 1 ug, was reverse transcribed with random hexamers. TCRdb re-analysed the immunoSEQ multiplex PCR reads in MiXCR, keeping a single row per CDR3 protein. The sample lists some 77,000 distinct CDR3 sequences; more than 85% were seen once. V was clipped by 5 bases and J by 5 bases; unmatched bases: 15. The germline gives CDR1 SGHVS, CDR2 FQNEAQ. The CDR3 is 17 amino acids. With respect to this clonotype: Its specificity is unknown.

Study findings and constraints: Individuals included in the TCR sequencing and HLA analysis were acknowledged by the study to be relatively few in number.

CD8+ and CD4+ T cells from blood underwent TCR beta sequencing. The gene calls are TRBV7-8 and TRBJ2-1; 7 positions agree with TRBD2. This clonotype was obtained from a human donor with Susac syndrome. The material sequenced was CD4+ T cells from PBMCs. Written as DNA, the CDR3 is TGTGCCAGCAGCCCCGGCCGCCGCGGACTAGGGGACAATGAGCAGTTCTTC. As protein: CASSPGRRGLGDNEQFF.